The clone carrying this T cell receptor beta chain was seen only a few times. The CDR3 runs to 16 residues. CDR1 and CDR2 (germline): SGHTA, FQGTGA. V shed 1 base, J shed 4 bases, and the junction held 4 bases outside the gene matches. Authors' data handling: Reference gene primer amplification yielded estimated nucleated cell counts. Repertoires were generated with immunoSEQ multiplex PCR, while TCRdb's copy carries only in-frame clones and drops some. V and J calls and clone size are copied from that table; D and trimming were computed from the DNA. Altogether 54,000 or so clones are present, roughly 91% being singletons, with the ten largest covering over 7.5%. The sample comes from a study of blood T cell repertoires in COVID-19. Study at large: COVID-19 samples from acute and convalescent phases originated in the United States, Italy and Spain. T cells, B-cell-depleted T cells, or PBMCs supplied cDNA or gDNA.

The sequence was obtained from a man aged 50-60 years with active COVID-19. The V call is TRBV7-3, the J call TRBJ2-1, with 10 positions matching TRBD1. Input material: peripheral blood. The chain's CDR3 is CASSLRDRGSYNEQFF. The CDR3, as DNA: TGTGCCAGCAGCTTAAGGGACAGGGGAAGTTACAATGAGCAGTTCTTC.